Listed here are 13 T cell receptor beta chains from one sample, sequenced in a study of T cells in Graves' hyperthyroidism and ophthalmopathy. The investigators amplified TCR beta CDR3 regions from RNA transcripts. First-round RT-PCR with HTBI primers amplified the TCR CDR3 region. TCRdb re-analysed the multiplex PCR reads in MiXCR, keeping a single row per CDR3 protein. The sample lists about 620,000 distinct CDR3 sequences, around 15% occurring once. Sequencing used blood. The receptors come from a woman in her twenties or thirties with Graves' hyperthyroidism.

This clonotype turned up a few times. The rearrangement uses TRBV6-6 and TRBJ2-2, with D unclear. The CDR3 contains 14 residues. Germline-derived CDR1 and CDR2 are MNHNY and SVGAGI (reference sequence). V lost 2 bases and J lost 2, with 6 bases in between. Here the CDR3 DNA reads TGTGCCAGCAGTTACGACCGAAACACCGGGGAGCTGTTTTTT. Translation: CASSYDRNTGELFF.

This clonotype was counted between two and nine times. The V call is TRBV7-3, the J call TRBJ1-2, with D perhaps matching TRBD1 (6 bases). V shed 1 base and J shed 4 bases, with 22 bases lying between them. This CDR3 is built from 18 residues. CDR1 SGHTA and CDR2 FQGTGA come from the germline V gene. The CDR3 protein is CASSLRNVWGPDPYGYTF. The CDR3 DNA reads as TGTGCCAGCAGCTTAAGGAATGTATGGGGGCCCGACCCCTATGGCTACACCTTC.

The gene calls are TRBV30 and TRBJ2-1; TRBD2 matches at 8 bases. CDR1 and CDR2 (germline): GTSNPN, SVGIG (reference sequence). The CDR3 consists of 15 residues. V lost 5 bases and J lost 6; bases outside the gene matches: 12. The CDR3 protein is CAWRRGAGVPNEQFF. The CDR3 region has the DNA TGTGCCTGGCGACGGGGAGCGGGAGTCCCCAATGAGCAGTTCTTC.

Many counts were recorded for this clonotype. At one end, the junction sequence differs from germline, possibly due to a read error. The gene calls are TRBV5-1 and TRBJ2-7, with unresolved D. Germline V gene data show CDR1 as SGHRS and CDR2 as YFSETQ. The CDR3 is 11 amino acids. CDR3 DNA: TGTGCCAGCAGCTTCAACTACGAGCAGTACTTC. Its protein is CASSFNYEQYF.

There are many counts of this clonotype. The CDR3 nucleotides are TGTGCCAGCAGCAAGGCGACAGGTTCCTCCTACGAGCAGTACTTC. Translation gives CASSKATGSSYEQYF. The rearrangement uses TRBV7-9 and TRBJ2-7; tentatively, D is TRBD1 (6 bases). The CDR3 runs 15 residues. Deletions cut 5 bases from V and 0 bases from J, with 14 bases between. Germline CDR1 SEHNR, CDR2 FQNEAQ (reference sequence).

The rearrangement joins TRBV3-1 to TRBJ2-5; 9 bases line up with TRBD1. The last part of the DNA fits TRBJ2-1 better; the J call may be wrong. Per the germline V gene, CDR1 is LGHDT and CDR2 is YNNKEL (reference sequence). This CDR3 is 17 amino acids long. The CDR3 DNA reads TGTGCCAGCAGCCAACCTCTGGGGGACAGGGCTATGGAGACCCAGTTCTTC. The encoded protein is CASSQPLGDRAMETQFF.

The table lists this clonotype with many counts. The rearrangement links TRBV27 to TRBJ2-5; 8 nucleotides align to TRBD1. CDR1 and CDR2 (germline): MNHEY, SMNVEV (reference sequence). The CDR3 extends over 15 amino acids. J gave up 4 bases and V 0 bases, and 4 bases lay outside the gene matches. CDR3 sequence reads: CASSLSWTGTETQYF. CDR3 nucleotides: TGTGCCAGCAGTTTATCGTGGACAGGGACAGAGACCCAGTACTTC.

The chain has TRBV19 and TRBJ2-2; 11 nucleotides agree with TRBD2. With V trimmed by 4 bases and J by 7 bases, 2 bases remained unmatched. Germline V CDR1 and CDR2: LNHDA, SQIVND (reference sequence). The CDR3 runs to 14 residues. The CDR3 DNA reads TGTGCCAGTAGTACCGGGACTAGCGGCGGGGAGCTGTTTTTT. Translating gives CASSTGTSGGELFF.

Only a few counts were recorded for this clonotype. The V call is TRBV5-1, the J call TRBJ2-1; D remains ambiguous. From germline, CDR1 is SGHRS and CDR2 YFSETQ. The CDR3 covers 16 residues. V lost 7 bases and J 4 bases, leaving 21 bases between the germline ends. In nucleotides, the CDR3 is TGCGCCAGCCGCATCAACCGGAGTCCCAGTTACAATGAGCAGTTCTTC. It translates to CASRINRSPSYNEQFF. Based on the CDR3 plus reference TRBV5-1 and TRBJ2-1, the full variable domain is KAGVTQTPRYLIKTRGQQVTLSCSPISGHRSVSWYQQTPGQGLQFLFEYFSETQRNKGNFPGRFSGRQFSNSRSEMNVSTLELGDSALYLCASRINRSPSYNEQFFGPGTRLTVL.

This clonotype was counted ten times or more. The CDR3 sequence is CASSKSETQYF. DNA of the CDR3: TGTGCCAGCAGTAAATCAGAGACCCAGTACTTC. The rearrangement joins TRBV6-2 or TRBV6-3 to TRBJ2-5; D not certain. The CDR3 consists of 11 residues. Trimming pared 5 bases from V and 4 bases from J, leaving 5 bases between. Per germline, CDR1 MNHEY and CDR2 SVGEGT.

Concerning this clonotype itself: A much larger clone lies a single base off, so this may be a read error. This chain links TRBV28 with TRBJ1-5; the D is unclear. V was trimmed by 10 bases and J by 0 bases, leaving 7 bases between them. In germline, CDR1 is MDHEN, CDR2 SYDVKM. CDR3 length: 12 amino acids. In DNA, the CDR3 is TGTGCCAACAGCAATAGCAATCAGCCCCAGCATTTT. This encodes CANSNSNQPQHF.

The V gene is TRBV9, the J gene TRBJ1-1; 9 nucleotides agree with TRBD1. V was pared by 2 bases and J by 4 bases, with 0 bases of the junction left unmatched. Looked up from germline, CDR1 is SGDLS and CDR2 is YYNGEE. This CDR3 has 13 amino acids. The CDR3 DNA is TGTGCCAGCAGCGTGGACAGGGGCACTGAAGCTTTCTTT. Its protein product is CASSVDRGTEAFF.

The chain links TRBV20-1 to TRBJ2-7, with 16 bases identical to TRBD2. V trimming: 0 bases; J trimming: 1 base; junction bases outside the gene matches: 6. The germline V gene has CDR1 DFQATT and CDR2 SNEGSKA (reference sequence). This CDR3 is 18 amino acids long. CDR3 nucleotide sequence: TGCAGTGCTAGAGACCTGGGACTAGCGGGAGGGAGGTCCTACGAGCAGTACTTC. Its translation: CSARDLGLAGGRSYEQYF.